This section outlines one TCR beta chain sequence together with its context. Profiling relied on immunoSEQ multiplex PCR, and the TCRdb table lists in-frame clones only, not all of them. The table records about 450,000 clones, around 79% of them present only once. This entry belongs to a study of shared clonotypes between healthy human individuals. The CDR3 covers 17 residues. V lost 2 bases and J 1 base, leaving 15 bases between the germline ends. Germline V gene sequence: CDR1 MDHEN, CDR2 SYDVKM. The clonotype comes from a middle-aged woman in good health. Some clones in this sample may be carry-over from other donors' samples. The genes are TRBV28 and TRBJ2-4; D is perhaps TRBD1 (5 bases). Sequenced material: PBMCs. CDR3 protein: CASSLSSRGAAKNIQYF. CDR3 nucleotide sequence: TGTGCCAGCAGTTTAAGCTCTAGGGGTGCCGCCAAAAACATTCAGTACTTC.